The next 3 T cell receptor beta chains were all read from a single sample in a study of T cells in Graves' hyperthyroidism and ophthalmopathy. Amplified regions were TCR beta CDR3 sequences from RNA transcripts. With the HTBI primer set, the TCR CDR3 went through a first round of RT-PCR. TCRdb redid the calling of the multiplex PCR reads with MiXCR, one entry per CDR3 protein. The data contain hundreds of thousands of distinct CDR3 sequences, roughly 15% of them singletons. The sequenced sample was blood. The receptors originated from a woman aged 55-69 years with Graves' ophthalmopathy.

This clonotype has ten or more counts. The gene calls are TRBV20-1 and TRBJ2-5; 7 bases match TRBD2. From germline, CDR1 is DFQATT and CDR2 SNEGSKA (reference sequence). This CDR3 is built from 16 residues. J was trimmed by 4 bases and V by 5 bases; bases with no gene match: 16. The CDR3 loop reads CSAGGGGSGDAETQYF. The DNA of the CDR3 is TGCAGTGCTGGGGGGGGAGGGAGCGGAGACGCAGAGACCCAGTACTTC.

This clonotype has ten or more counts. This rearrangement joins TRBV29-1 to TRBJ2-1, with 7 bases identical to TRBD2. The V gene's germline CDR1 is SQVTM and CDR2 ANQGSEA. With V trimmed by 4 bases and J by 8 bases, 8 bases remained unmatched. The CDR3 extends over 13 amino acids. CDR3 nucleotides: TGCAGCGTTGTTCGGGGAGGGGTCTATGAGCAGTTCTTC. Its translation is CSVVRGGVYEQFF.

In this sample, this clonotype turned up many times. The CDR3 DNA reads TGTGCCAGCAGTTTGACAGGGGGCCGCACAGATACGCAGTATTTT. This gives the protein CASSLTGGRTDTQYF. This chain joins TRBV28 and TRBJ2-3; 10 bases fit TRBD1. CDR3 length: 15 amino acids. The trim removed 3 bases at V and 1 base at J, leaving 1 base unmatched. The germline V gene has CDR1 MDHEN and CDR2 SYDVKM.